This paragraph covers one TCR beta chain sequence. V was cut by 5 bases and J by 0 bases, with 11 bases left in between. CDR3 length equals 14 residues. From germline, CDR1 is SQVTM and CDR2 ANQGSEA. Produced via immunoSEQ multiplex PCR; TCRdb's table is partial and in-frame only. The table lists about 400,000 clones, approximately 91% of them singletons. These data are taken from a study of blood T cell repertoires in COVID-19. Sequencing was carried out using PBMCs or T cells enriched from blood (not recorded which). The chain is built from TRBV29-1 and TRBJ2-1; D not resolved. This clonotype was obtained from a woman aged 35 to 49 with acute COVID-19. The CDR3 is CSVFTENSYNEQFF. As DNA, the CDR3 is TGCAGCGTTTTTACAGAGAACTCCTACAATGAGCAGTTCTTC.